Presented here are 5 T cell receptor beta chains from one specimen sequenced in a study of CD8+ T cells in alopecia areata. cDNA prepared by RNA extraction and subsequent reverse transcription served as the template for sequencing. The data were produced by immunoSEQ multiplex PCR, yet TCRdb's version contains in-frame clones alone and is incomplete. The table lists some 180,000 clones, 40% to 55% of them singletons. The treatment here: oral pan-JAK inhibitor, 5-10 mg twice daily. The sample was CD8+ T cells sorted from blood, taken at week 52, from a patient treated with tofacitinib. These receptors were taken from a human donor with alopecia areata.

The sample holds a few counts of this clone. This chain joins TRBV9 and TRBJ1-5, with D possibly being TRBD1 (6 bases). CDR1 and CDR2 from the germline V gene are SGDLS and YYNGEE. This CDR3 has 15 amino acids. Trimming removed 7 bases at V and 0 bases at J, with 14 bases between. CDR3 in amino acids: CASFSGEYSNQPQHF. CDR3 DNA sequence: TGTGCCAGCTTTTCAGGGGAGTATAGCAATCAGCCCCAGCATTTT.

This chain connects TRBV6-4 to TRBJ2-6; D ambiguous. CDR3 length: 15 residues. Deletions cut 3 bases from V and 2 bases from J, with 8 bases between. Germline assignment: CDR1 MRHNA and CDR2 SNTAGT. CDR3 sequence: CASSENRAGANVLTF. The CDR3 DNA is TGTGCCAGCAGTGAGAATAGGGCTGGGGCCAACGTCCTGACTTTC.

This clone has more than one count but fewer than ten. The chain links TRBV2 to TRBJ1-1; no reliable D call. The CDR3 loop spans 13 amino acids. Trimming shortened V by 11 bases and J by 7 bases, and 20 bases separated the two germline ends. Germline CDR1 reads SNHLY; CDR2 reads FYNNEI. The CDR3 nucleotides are TGTGCCCGAGGCACGGCGGGTATGGGTGAAGCTTTCTTT. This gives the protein CARGTAGMGEAFF. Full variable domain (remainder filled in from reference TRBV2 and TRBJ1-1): EPEVTQTPSHQVTQMGQEVILRCVPISNHLYFYWYRQILGQKVEFLVSFYNNEISEKSEIFDDQFSVERPDGSNFTLKIRSTKLEDSAMYFCARGTAGMGEAFFGQGTRLTVV.

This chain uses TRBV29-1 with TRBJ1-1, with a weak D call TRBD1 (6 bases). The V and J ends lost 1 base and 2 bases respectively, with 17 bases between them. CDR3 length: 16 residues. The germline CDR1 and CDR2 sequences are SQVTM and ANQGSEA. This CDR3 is CSVEAGGGLINTEAFF. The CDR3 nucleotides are TGCAGCGTTGAAGCGGGCGGGGGGCTCATCAACACTGAAGCTTTCTTT.

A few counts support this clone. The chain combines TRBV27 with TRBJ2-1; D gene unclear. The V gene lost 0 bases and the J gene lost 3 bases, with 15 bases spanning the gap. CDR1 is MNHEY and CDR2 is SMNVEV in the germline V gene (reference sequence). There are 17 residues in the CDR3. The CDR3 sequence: CASSLSPGRIVYNEQFF. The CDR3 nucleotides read TGTGCCAGCAGTTTATCCCCCGGACGGATCGTCTACAATGAGCAGTTCTTC.